The 10 T cell receptor beta chains below all came from one sample that was sequenced in a study of cytomegalovirus exposure and HLA in healthy donors. The primer mix had 60 Vbeta and 13 Jbeta primers. Libraries were prepared by immunoSEQ multiplex PCR; TCRdb keeps only in-frame clonotypes and omits some of them. The sample has some 150,000 clones, approximately 80% seen once. Sequencing used PBMCs. These receptors all come from a male donor in good health and CMV-seronegative.

J is TRBJ2-1 and V is TRBV5-1; 14 bases are shared with TRBD2. The germline V gene has CDR1 SGHRS and CDR2 YFSETQ. Trimming took 6 bases from V and 10 from J; bases not matched to a gene: 9. CDR3 length: 15 residues. CDR3 bases: TGCGCCAGCACCCTTGGACTAGCGGGGGGTGGGGAGCAGTTCTTC. It yields the protein CASTLGLAGGGEQFF.

This clone was recorded at least ten times. The chain employs TRBV6-6 and TRBJ1-6; D ambiguous. This CDR3 spans 13 amino acids. V was shortened by 10 bases and J by 8 bases, with 15 bases between the two germline ends. Germline lookup yields CDR1 MNHNY and CDR2 SVGAGI (reference sequence). CDR3 coding DNA: TGTGCCACCACTTTCGTGGTGGATTCACCCCTCCACTTT. Residues: CATTFVVDSPLHF.

This chain links TRBV5-4 with TRBJ2-3; D is possibly TRBD2 (6 bases). The V end lost 9 bases, the J end lost 6 bases, and 14 bases lay between the germline ends. The germline V gene encodes CDR1 SGHNT and CDR2 YYREEE (reference sequence). This CDR3 spans 12 amino acids. Written as DNA, the CDR3 is TGTGCCATCGGGACTGCCCCGGATACGCAGTATTTT. Residues: CAIGTAPDTQYF.

As to this clone: Other DNA sequences within the sample encode an identical CDR3. V is TRBV7-9 and J is TRBJ2-7, with no clear D. Germline V gene sequence: CDR1 SEHNR, CDR2 FQNEAQ (reference sequence). This CDR3 comprises 13 residues. V was cut by 1 base and J by 4 bases, with 8 bases left in between. CDR3 region: CASSLGGPYEQYF. The CDR3 DNA reads TGTGCCAGCAGCTTAGGCGGTCCGTACGAGCAGTACTTC.

This clone was recorded a few times. The chain joins TRBV7-2 to TRBJ2-3; 11 bases agree with TRBD2. Germline V gives CDR1 SGHTA, CDR2 FQGNSA. With V trimmed by 1 base and J by 4 bases, 4 bases remained unmatched. The CDR3 spans 16 residues. The CDR3 region has the DNA TGTGCCAGCAGCTTAGTAGCGGGGGGGCCGTCAGATACGCAGTATTTT. Its translation is CASSLVAGGPSDTQYF.

This clone turned up a few times. The chain uses TRBV18 and TRBJ2-7, with a tentative D call TRBD1 (6 bases). CDR1 KGHSH and CDR2 LQKENI come from the germline V gene. Trimming pared 5 bases from V and 7 bases from J, leaving 18 bases between. The CDR3 loop spans 14 amino acids. The CDR3, as DNA: TGTGCCAGCTCATTGGCAGGGGAATACCTAGAGCAGTACTTC. Translating it yields CASSLAGEYLEQYF.

V usage is TRBV27 and J usage is TRBJ2-3, with 8 bases identical to TRBD1. Trimming took 7 bases from V and 1 from J; bases not matched to a gene: 4. This CDR3 has 14 amino acids. Germline V CDR1 and CDR2: MNHEY, SMNVEV (reference sequence). DNA of the CDR3: TGTGCCAGCACAATGACAGGGGGCACAGATACGCAGTATTTT. Residues: CASTMTGGTDTQYF.

There are a few counts of this clone. The rearrangement uses TRBV11-1 and TRBJ1-3; 7 bases agree with TRBD1. Losses at the gene ends were 5 bases for V and 2 bases for J; bases not matched to a gene: 6. The CDR3 has 15 residues. In germline, CDR1 is SGHAT, CDR2 FQDESV (reference sequence). Written as DNA, the CDR3 is TGTGCCAGCAGCCGACAGGGTTATCCTGGAAACACCATATATTTT. Encoded protein: CASSRQGYPGNTIYF.

This sequence joins TRBV2 and TRBJ2-5, with a possible D match to TRBD1 (6 bases). This CDR3 has 15 amino acids. Germline V gene data show CDR1 as SNHLY and CDR2 as FYNNEI. The V and J ends lost 8 bases and 2 bases respectively, with 18 bases between them. The CDR3 coding sequence is TGTGCCAGCCTTACAGGGCCTGGCTTACAAGAGACCCAGTACTTC. This sequence encodes CASLTGPGLQETQYF.

The chain employs TRBV11-2 and TRBJ1-1, with D tentatively TRBD1 (6 bases). The length of the CDR3 is 13 residues. Germline CDR1 reads SGHAT; CDR2 reads FQNNGV. Trimming removed 1 base from V and 7 bases from J, with 10 bases in between. This chain's CDR3 is CASSLGTENEAFF. DNA for the CDR3: TGTGCCAGCAGCTTAGGGACAGAAAATGAAGCTTTCTTT.